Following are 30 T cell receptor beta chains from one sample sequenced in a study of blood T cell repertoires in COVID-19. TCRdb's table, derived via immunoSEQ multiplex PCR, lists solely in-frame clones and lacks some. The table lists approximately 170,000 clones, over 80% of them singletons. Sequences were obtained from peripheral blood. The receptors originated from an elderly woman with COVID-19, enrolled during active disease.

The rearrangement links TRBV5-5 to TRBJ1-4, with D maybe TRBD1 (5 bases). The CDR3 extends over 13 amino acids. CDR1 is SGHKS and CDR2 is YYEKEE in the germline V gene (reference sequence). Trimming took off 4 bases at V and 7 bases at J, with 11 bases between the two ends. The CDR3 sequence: CASSPGGGEKLFF. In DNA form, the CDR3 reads TGTGCCAGCAGCCCCGGGGGAGGTGAAAAACTGTTTTTT.

The CDR3 DNA reads TGTGCCACCAGAACCACAGGGGAAAAACTGTTTTTT. This translates into CATRTTGEKLFF. The rearrangement joins TRBV6-5 to TRBJ1-4, with a weak D call TRBD1 (6 bases). V shed 10 bases and J shed 8 bases, with 14 bases lying between them. The CDR3 loop spans 12 amino acids. CDR1 and CDR2 from the germline V gene are MNHEY and SVGAGI.

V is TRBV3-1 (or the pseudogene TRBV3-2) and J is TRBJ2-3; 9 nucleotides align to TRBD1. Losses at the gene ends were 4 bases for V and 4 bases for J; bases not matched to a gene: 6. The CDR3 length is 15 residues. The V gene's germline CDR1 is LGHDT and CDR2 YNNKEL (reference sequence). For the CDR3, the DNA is TGTGCCAGCAGCCGGACCGGGACAGGGCCAGATACGCAGTATTTT. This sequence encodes CASSRTGTGPDTQYF.

The CDR3 nucleotides are TGCAGCCCCGGGGTCGTCTCTGAAGCTTTCTTT. Translating gives CSPGVVSEAFF. V is TRBV20-1 and J is TRBJ1-1; D not resolved. CDR3 length: 11 amino acids. CDR1 is DFQATT and CDR2 is SNEGSKA in the germline V gene (reference sequence).

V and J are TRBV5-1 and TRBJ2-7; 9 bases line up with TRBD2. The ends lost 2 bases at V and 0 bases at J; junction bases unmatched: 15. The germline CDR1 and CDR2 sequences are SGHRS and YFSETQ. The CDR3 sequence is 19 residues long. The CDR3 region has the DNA TGCGCCAGCAGCTTTACCAGACTAGCGGACGGCCGAAGCTCCTACGAGCAGTACTTC. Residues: CASSFTRLADGRSSYEQYF.

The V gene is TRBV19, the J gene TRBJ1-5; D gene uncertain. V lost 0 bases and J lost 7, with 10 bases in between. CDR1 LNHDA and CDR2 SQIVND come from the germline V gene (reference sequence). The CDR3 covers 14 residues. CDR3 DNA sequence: TGTGCCAGTAGTATAGATTTCCGGTTCCAGCCCCAGCATTTT. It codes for CASSIDFRFQPQHF.

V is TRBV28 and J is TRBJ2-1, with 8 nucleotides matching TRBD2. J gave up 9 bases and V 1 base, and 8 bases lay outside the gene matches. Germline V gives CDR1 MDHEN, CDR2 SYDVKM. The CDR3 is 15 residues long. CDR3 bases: TGTGCCAGCAGTTTATCGGGACTAGGTAAAGGTGAGCAGTTCTTC. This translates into CASSLSGLGKGEQFF. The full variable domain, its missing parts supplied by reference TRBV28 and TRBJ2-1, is DVKVTQSSRYLVKRTGEKVFLECVQDMDHENMFWYRQDPGLGLRLIYFSYDVKMKEKGDIPEGYSVSREKKERFSLILESASTNQTSMYLCASSLSGLGKGEQFFGPGTRLTVL.

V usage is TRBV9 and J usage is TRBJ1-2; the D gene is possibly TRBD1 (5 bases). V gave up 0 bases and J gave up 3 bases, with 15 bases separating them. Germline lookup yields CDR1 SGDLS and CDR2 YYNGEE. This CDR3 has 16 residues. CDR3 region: CASSVEGVRWDYGYTF. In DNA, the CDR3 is TGTGCCAGCAGCGTAGAAGGGGTCCGGTGGGACTATGGCTACACCTTC.

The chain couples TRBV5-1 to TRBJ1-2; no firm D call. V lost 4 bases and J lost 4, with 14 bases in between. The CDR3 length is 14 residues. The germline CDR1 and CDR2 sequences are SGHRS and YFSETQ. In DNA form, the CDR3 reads TGCGCCAGCAGCCTCGCGGCAGCCTCCTATGGCTACACCTTC. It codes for CASSLAAASYGYTF.

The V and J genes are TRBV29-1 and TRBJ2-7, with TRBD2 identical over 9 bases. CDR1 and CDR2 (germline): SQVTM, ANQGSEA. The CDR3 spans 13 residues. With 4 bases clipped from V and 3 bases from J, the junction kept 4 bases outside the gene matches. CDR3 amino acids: CSVGLADIYEQYF. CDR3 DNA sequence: TGCAGCGTTGGACTAGCGGACATCTACGAGCAGTACTTC.

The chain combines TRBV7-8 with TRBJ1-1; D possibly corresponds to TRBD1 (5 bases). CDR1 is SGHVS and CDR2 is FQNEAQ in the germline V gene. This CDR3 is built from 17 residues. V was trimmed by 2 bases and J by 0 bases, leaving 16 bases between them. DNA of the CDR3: TGTGCCAGCAGCTTAATGGGGGGGGGAGAAATGAACACTGAAGCTTTCTTT. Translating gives CASSLMGGGEMNTEAFF. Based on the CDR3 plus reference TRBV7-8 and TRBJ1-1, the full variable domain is GAGVSQSPRYKVAKRGQDVALRCDPISGHVSLFWYQQALGQGPEFLTYFQNEAQLDKSGLPSDRFFAERPEGSVSTLKIQRTQQEDSAVYLCASSLMGGGEMNTEAFFGQGTRLTVV.

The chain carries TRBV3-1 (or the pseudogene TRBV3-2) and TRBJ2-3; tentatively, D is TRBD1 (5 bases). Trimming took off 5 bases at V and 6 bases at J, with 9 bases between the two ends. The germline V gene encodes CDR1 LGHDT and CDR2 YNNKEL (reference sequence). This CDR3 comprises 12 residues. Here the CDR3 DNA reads TGTGCCAGCAGCTCAAACAGGGATACGCAGTATTTT. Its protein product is CASSSNRDTQYF.

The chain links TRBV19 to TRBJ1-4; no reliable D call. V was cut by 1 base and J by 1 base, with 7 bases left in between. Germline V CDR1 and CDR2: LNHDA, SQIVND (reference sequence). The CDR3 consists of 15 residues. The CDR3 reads CASSIAGRTNEKLFF. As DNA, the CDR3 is TGTGCCAGTAGTATAGCGGGGAGAACTAATGAAAAACTGTTTTTT.

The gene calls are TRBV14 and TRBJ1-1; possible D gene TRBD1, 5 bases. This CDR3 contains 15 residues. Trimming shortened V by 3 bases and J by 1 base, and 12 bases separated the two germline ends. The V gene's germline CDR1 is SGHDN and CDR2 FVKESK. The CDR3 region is CASSHPGQRNTEAFF. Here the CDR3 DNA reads TGTGCCAGCAGCCATCCTGGACAACGGAACACTGAAGCTTTCTTT.

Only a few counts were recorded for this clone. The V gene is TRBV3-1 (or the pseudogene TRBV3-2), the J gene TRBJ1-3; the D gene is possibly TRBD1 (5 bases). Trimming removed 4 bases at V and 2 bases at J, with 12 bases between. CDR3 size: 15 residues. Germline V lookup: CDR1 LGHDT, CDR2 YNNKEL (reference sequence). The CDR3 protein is CASSPLARAGNTIYF. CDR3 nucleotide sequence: TGTGCCAGCAGCCCCCTCGCCAGGGCTGGAAACACCATATATTTT.

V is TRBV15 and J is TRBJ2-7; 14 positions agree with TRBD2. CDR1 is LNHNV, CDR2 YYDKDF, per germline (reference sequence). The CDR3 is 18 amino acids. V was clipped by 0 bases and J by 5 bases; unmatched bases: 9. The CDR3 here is CATSRDAPRLAGGHEQYF. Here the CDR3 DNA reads TGTGCCACCAGCAGAGATGCCCCAAGACTAGCGGGAGGGCACGAGCAGTACTTC.

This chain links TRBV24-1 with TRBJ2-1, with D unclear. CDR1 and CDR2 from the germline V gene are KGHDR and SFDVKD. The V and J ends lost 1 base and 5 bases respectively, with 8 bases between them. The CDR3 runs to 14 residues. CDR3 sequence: CATSDFVSNNEQFF. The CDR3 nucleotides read TGTGCCACCAGTGATTTTGTCAGTAACAATGAGCAGTTCTTC.

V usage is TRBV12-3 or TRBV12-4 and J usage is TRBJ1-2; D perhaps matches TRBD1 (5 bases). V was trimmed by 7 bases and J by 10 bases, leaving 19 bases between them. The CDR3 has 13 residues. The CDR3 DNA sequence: TGTGCCAGCAACCTGGGGGGACCCTTCGTCTACACCTTC. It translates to CASNLGGPFVYTF.

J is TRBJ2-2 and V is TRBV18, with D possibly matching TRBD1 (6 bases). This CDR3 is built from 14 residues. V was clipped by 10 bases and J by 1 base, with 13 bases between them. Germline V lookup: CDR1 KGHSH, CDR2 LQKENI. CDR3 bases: TGTGCCACCAGGACAGCCCTGAACACCGGGGAGCTGTTTTTT. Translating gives CATRTALNTGELFF. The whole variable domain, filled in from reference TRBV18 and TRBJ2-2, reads NAGVMQNPRHLVRRRGQEARLRCSPMKGHSHVYWYRQLPEEGLKFMVYLQKENIIDESGMPKERFSAEFPKEGPSILRIQQVVRGDSAAYFCATRTALNTGELFFGEGSRLTVL.

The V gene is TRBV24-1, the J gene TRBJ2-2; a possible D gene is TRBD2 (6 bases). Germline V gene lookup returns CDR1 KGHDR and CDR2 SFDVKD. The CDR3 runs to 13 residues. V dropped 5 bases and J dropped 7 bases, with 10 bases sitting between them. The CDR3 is CATSGMGGGELFF. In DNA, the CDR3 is TGTGCCACCAGTGGTATGGGGGGCGGGGAGCTGTTTTTT.

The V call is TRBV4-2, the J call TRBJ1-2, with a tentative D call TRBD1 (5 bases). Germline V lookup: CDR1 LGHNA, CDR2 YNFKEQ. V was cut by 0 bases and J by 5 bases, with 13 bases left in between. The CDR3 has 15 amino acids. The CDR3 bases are TGTGCCAGCAGCCAAGATTACGATGGGGGGTATGGCTACACCTTC. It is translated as CASSQDYDGGYGYTF.

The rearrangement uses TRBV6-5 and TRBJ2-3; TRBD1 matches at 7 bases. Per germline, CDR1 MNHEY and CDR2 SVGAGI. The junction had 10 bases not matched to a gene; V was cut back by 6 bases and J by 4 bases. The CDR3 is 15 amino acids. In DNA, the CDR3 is TGTGCCAGCAGGCCGACAGGGATCGTTTCAGATACGCAGTATTTT. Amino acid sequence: CASRPTGIVSDTQYF.

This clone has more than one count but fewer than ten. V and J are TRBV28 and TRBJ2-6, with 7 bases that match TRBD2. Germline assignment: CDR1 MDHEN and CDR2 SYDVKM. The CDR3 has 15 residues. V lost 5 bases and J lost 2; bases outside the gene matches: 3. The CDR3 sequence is CASSLGGAGANVLTF. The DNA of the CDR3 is TGTGCCAGCAGTCTGGGGGGGGCTGGGGCCAACGTCCTGACTTTC.

CDR3 loop: CSVDPQRGYTF. CDR3 coding DNA: TGCAGCGTTGACCCCCAACGGGGCTACACCTTC. The chain recombines TRBV29-1 with TRBJ1-2; D uncertain. Trimming took 3 bases from V and 8 from J, leaving 10 bases between them. The CDR3 has 11 amino acids. Germline lookup yields CDR1 SQVTM and CDR2 ANQGSEA.

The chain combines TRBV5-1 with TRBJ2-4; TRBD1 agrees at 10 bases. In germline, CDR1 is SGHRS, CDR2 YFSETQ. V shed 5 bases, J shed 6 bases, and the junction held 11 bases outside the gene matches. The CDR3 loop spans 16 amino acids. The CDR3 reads CASSLPGTGEGNIQYF. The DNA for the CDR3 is TGCGCCAGCAGTCTCCCCGGGACAGGGGAAGGAAACATTCAGTACTTC.

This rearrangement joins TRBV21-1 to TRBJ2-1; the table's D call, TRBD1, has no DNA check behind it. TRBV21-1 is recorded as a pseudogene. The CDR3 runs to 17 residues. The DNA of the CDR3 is TGTGCCAGCAGCAAAGTTCCTGGGGGCTACTCCTACAATGAGCAGTTCTTC. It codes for CASSKVPGGYSYNEQFF.

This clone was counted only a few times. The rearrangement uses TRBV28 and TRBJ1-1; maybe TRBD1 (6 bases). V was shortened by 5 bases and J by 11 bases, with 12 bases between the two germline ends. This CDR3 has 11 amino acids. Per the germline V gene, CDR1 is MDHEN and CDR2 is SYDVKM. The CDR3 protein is CASSDRRTAFF. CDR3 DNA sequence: TGTGCCAGCAGTGACAGGCGTACGGCTTTCTTT.

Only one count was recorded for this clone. The CDR3 is CASSSLRGRDGEQFF. DNA of the CDR3: TGTGCCAGCAGCTCCCTCCGGGGGAGGGATGGTGAGCAGTTCTTC. This chain joins TRBV7-3 and TRBJ2-1; 7 bases match TRBD2. CDR3 length: 15 amino acids. The J segment lost 9 bases and the V segment lost 4 bases, leaving 12 bases of the junction unmatched. Germline V gives CDR1 SGHTA, CDR2 FQGTGA. The variable domain in full, with the rest retrieved from reference TRBV7-3 and TRBJ2-1, is GAGVSQTPSNKVTEKGKYVELRCDPISGHTALYWYRQSLGQGPEFLIYFQGTGAADDSGLPNDRFFAVRPEGSVSTLKIQRTERGDSAVYLCASSSLRGRDGEQFFGPGTRLTVL.

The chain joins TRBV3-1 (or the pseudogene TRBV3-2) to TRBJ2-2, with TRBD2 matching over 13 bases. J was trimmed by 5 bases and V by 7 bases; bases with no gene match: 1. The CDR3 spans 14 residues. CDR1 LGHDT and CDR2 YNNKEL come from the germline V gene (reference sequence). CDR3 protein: CASTGLAGTGELFF. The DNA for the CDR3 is TGTGCCAGCACGGGACTAGCGGGGACCGGGGAGCTGTTTTTT.

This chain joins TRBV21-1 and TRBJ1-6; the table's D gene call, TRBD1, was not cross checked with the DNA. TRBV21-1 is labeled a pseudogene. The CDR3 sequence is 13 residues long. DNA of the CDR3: TGTGCCAGCAGCACGGAGCCCGGGACAGGGGCCCACTTT. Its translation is CASSTEPGTGAHF.